These 14 T cell receptor beta chains came from one sample sequenced in a study of post-analysis software for immune sequencing data (dated by TCRdb to 2013 to 2016). Preparation of the library involved PCR. For sequencing, an Illumina HiSeq 2500 was employed. To reduce PCR and sequencing biases, unique molecular identifiers were built into the TCR beta cDNA libraries. The public sequencing data were trimmed at Q25 with fastp and processed into clonotypes with MiXCR by TCRdb, which kept only in-frame beta chains. Identical CDR3 protein sequences are pooled into one entry, listed with their most common genes and DNA. Present in this sample are hundreds of thousands of distinct CDR3 sequences, roughly 27% of which were seen just once. The ten biggest clones cover about 0.5% of the sample. These receptors lack a known antigen. On the study overall, not on this receptor specifically: Significantly higher frequencies in patients than in controls were found for roughly 5 TRBV segments, including TRBV5-6, TRBV5-1 and TRBV20-1.

The sample was blood. These receptors all come from a girl aged 5-17 years with multiple sclerosis.

This clonotype came up many times. V gene TRBV10-3 combines with J gene TRBJ2-5; no firm D call. The V end was cut by 3 bases, the J end by 4 bases, with 6 bases between. Germline V gene data show CDR1 as ENHRY and CDR2 as SYGVKD. CDR3 length equals 12 residues. The CDR3 region is CAISEASETQYF. CDR3 nucleotides: TGTGCCATCAGTGAAGCTTCAGAGACCCAGTACTTC.

Only a few counts were recorded for this clonotype. The V gene is TRBV6-1, the J gene TRBJ2-3; the D is unclear. V was cut by 11 bases and J by 1 base, with 16 bases left in between. Germline V gives CDR1 MNHNS, CDR2 SASEGT. The CDR3 is made up of 14 amino acids. CDR3 amino acids: CAGRAQVGTDTQYF. In nucleotides, the CDR3 is TGTGCCGGCCGCGCGCAGGTCGGCACAGATACGCAGTATTTT.

J is TRBJ2-7 and V is TRBV6-1; D perhaps matches TRBD1 (5 bases). Trimming stripped 5 bases from V and 2 bases from J, with 13 bases between. CDR1 and CDR2 from the germline V gene are MNHNS and SASEGT. The CDR3 has 14 amino acids. CDR3: CASSTHPGPYEQYF. The CDR3 bases are TGTGCCAGCAGTACCCACCCAGGGCCCTACGAGCAGTACTTC.

This clonotype was seen a handful of times. The chain couples TRBV11-2 to TRBJ2-1; D is ambiguous. There are 13 residues in the CDR3. Germline CDR1 SGHAT, CDR2 FQNNGV. V was shortened by 1 base and J by 7 bases, with 8 bases between the two germline ends. CDR3 sequence: CASSLVRANEQFF. The CDR3 DNA sequence: TGTGCCAGCAGCTTAGTGCGAGCTAATGAGCAGTTCTTC. The variable domain in full, with the rest retrieved from reference TRBV11-2 and TRBJ2-1, is EAGVAQSPRYKIIEKRQSVAFWCNPISGHATLYWYQQILGQGPKLLIQFQNNGVVDDSQLPKDRFSAERLKGVDSTLKIQPAKLEDSAVYLCASSLVRANEQFFGPGTRLTVL.

This clonotype came up a few times. This chain connects TRBV6-2 or TRBV6-3 to TRBJ1-2, with D possibly being TRBD1 (6 bases). Trimming took off 6 bases at V and 6 bases at J, with 20 bases between the two ends. This CDR3 contains 15 residues. The germline CDR1 and CDR2 sequences are MNHEY and SVGEGT. For the CDR3, the DNA is TGTGCCAGCAGCCGACCCCTTGACAGGTGGGATGGCTACACCTTC. As protein: CASSRPLDRWDGYTF.

This rearrangement joins TRBV10-1 to TRBJ2-5; 8 bases line up with TRBD2. Germline V gene data show CDR1 as WNHNN and CDR2 as SYGVQD (reference sequence). With 1 base clipped from V and 11 bases from J, the junction kept 15 bases outside the gene matches. The length of the CDR3 is 16 residues. The CDR3 spells CASSELSGGSYNEQYF. DNA for the CDR3: TGCGCCAGCAGTGAGTTGTCGGGAGGGTCCTACAATGAGCAGTACTTC.

This clonotype has ten or more counts. The chain couples TRBV10-3 to TRBJ2-1; the D gene is possibly TRBD1 (6 bases). V was clipped by 0 bases and J by 5 bases, with 8 bases between them. The CDR3 is 14 residues long. The V gene's germline CDR1 is ENHRY and CDR2 SYGVKD. The DNA for the CDR3 is TGTGCCATCAGTGAGTCGGGGGCAGACAATGAGCAGTTCTTC. Its translation is CAISESGADNEQFF.

This clonotype was seen a few times. This sequence joins TRBV3-1 and TRBJ2-3; 13 bases are a match to TRBD2. J lost 9 bases, V lost 0 bases, and 3 bases had no gene match. This CDR3 has 15 amino acids. Per germline, CDR1 LGHDT and CDR2 YNNKEL (reference sequence). CDR3 sequence reads: CASSQEGLAGSTQYF. CDR3 DNA sequence: TGTGCCAGCAGCCAAGAGGGACTAGCGGGGAGCACGCAGTATTTT.

This clonotype appeared a few times. V gene TRBV20-1 combines with J gene TRBJ1-5; D call uncertain. The germline V gene encodes CDR1 DFQATT and CDR2 SNEGSKA (reference sequence). The CDR3 consists of 14 residues. V gave up 6 bases and J gave up 2 bases, with 14 bases separating them. The CDR3 region is CSARARHGNQPQHF. Written as DNA, the CDR3 is TGCAGTGCACGGGCCCGGCATGGCAATCAGCCCCAGCATTTT.

The chain's CDR3 is CASSGQGSVGYTF. In nucleotides, the CDR3 is TGCGCCAGCAGCGGCCAGGGATCGGTCGGCTACACCTTC. The chain has TRBV5-1 and TRBJ1-2; TRBD1 might be the D (5 bases). V lost 4 bases to trimming and J lost 8 bases, with 15 bases between them. Per the germline V gene, CDR1 is SGHRS and CDR2 is YFSETQ. There are 13 residues in the CDR3.

The chain carries TRBV7-2 and TRBJ2-7, with 8 nucleotides matching TRBD1. CDR1 and CDR2 from the germline V gene are SGHTA and FQGNSA. The length of the CDR3 is 15 residues. With V trimmed by 5 bases and J by 0 bases, 6 bases remained unmatched. CDR3 DNA: TGTGCCAGCAGCGGACGACAGGGGAGCTCCTACGAGCAGTACTTC. This codes for CASSGRQGSSYEQYF.

This clonotype occurred a few times. The V call is TRBV4-3, the J call TRBJ2-7; D might be TRBD1 (5 bases). This CDR3 is built from 16 residues. Germline V gene lookup returns CDR1 LGHNA and CDR2 YSLEER. V was cut by 1 base and J by 0 bases, with 13 bases left in between. CDR3 residues: CASSQGTGVGSYEQYF. CDR3 coding DNA: TGCGCCAGCAGCCAAGGAACAGGAGTAGGCTCCTACGAGCAGTACTTC.

The genes are TRBV24-1 and TRBJ2-1, with D maybe TRBD2 (5 bases). Germline assignment: CDR1 KGHDR and CDR2 SFDVKD. This CDR3 region has 15 residues. V was pared by 3 bases and J by 9 bases, with 17 bases between. The CDR3 coding sequence is TGTGCCACCAGTGATGCGATTAGAGTGGGGAGTGAGCAGTTCTTC. This encodes CATSDAIRVGSEQFF.

Comments on this clonotype: At one end, the junction sequence differs from germline, possibly due to a read error. V is TRBV25-1 and J is TRBJ2-5; D may correspond to TRBD1 or TRBD2 (5 bases each). CDR1 and CDR2 from the germline V gene are MGHDK and SYGVNS. The CDR3 runs 14 residues. CDR3 in DNA: TGTGCCAGCAGGGAATCCGGGACGCTAGGGGAGCAGTACTTC. Protein product: CASRESGTLGEQYF.